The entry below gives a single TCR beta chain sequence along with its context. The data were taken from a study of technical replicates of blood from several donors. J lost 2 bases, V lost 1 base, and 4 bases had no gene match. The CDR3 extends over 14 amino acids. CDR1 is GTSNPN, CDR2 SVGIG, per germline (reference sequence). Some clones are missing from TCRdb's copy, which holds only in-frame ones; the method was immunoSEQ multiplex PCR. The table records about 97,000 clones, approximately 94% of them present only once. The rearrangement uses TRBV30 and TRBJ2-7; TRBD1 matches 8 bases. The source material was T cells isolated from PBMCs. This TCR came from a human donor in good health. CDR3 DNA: TGTGCCTGGAGTGAAACAGGGGGGACCTACGAGCAGTACTTC. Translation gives CAWSETGGTYEQYF. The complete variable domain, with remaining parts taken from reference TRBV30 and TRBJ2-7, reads SQTIHQWPATLVQPVGSPLSLECTVEGTSNPNLYWYRQAAGRGLQLLFYSVGIGQISSEVPQNLSASRPQDRQFILSSKKLLLSDSGFYLCAWSETGGTYEQYFGPGTRLTVT.